This TCR beta chain stems from a study of shared clonotypes between healthy human individuals. The CDR3 has 15 amino acids. The germline V gene encodes CDR1 SNHLY and CDR2 FYNNEI. V was pared by 4 bases and J by 2 bases, with 15 bases between. The table came from immunoSEQ multiplex PCR; TCRdb's copy has only in-frame clones and leaves some out. The sample has around 240,000 clones, 60% to 80% seen once. The source material was memory CD4+ T cells sorted from blood. Subset specified: CD45RA-negative fraction. The rearrangement links TRBV2 to TRBJ2-7; D call uncertain. The TCR sequence derives from a man aged 25-45 years in good health. CDR3 DNA: TGTGCCAGCAGTGTAGTACAGTCGTTCGCCTACGAGCAGTACTTC. This encodes CASSVVQSFAYEQYF.